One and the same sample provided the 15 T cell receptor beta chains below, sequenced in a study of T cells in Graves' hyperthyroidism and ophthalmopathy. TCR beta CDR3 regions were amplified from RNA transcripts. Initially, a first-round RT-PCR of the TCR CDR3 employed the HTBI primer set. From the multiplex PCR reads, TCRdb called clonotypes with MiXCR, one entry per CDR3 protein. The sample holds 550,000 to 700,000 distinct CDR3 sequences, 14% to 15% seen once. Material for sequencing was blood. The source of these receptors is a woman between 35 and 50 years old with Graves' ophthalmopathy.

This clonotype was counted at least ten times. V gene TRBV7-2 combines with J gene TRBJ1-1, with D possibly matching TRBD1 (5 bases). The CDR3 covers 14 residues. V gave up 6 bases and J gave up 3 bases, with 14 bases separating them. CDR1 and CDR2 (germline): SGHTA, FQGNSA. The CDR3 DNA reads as TGTGCCAGCAGGAACAGGCTAGGGGACACTGAAGCTTTCTTT. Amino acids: CASRNRLGDTEAFF.

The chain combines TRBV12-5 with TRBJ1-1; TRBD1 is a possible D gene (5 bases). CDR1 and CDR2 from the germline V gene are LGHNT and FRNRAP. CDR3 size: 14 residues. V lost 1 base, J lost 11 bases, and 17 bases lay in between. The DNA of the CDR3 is TGTGCTAGTGGTTTGGCAAGCCCAGGGTCTTCCGCTTTCTTT. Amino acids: CASGLASPGSSAFF.

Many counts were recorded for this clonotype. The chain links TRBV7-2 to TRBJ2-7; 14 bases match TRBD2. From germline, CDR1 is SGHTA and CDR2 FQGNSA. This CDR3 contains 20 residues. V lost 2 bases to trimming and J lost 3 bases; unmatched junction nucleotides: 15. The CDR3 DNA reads TGTGCCAGCAGCTTATCATCAGGGACTAGCGGGAGATTGGTTTACTACGAGCAGTACTTC. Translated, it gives CASSLSSGTSGRLVYYEQYF. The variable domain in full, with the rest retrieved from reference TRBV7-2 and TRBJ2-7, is GAGVSQSPSNKVTEKGKDVELRCDPISGHTALYWYRQSLGQGLEFLIYFQGNSAPDKSGLPSDRFSAERTGGSVSTLTIQRTQQEDSAVYLCASSLSSGTSGRLVYYEQYFGPGTRLTVT.

CDR3 in DNA: TGTGCCAGCAGACTCCTCCCTTCCGACAATAACTACGAGCAGTACTTC. It yields the protein CASRLLPSDNNYEQYF. The chain uses TRBV6-1 and TRBJ2-7; no definite D call. The V gene lost 6 bases and the J gene lost 3 bases, with 21 bases spanning the gap. CDR1 and CDR2 (germline): MNHNS, SASEGT. The CDR3 consists of 16 residues.

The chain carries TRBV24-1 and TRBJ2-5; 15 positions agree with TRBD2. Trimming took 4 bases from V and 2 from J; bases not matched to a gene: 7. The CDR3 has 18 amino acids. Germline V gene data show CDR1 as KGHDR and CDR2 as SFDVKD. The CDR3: CATSEDQGTSGRQETQYF. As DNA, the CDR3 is TGTGCCACCAGTGAAGACCAGGGGACTAGCGGGAGGCAAGAGACCCAGTACTTC.

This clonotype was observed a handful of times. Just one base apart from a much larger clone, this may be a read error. Here the CDR3 reads CASADYSYEQYF. For the CDR3, the DNA is TGTGCCAGCGCGGACTACTCCTACGAGCAGTACTTC. The genes are TRBV6-1 and TRBJ2-7, with D maybe TRBD2 (6 bases). V was pared by 8 bases and J by 0 bases, with 8 bases between. Germline CDR1 and CDR2: MNHNS and SASEGT. The CDR3 contains 12 residues.

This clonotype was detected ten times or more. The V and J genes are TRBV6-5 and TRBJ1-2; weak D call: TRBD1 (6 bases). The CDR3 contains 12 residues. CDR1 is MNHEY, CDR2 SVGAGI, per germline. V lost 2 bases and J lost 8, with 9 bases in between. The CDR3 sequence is CASSYGGRGYTF. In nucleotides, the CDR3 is TGTGCCAGCAGTTACGGGGGGCGAGGCTACACCTTC.

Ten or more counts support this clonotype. CDR3: CAISDGSAGGGYEQYF. The CDR3 DNA reads as TGTGCCATCAGTGATGGCTCGGCGGGAGGAGGCTACGAGCAGTACTTC. The chain combines TRBV10-3 with TRBJ2-7, with 8 bases matching TRBD2. Germline V lookup: CDR1 ENHRY, CDR2 SYGVKD. The length of the CDR3 is 16 residues. V lost 3 bases and J lost 3; bases outside the gene matches: 10.

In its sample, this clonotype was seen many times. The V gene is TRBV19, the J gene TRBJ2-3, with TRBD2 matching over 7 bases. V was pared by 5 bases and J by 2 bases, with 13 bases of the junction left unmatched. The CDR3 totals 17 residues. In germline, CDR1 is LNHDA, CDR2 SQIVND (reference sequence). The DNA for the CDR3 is TGTGCCAGTAGTTATATTATCGGGAGCGGGACCACAGATACGCAGTATTTT. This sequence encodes CASSYIIGSGTTDTQYF.

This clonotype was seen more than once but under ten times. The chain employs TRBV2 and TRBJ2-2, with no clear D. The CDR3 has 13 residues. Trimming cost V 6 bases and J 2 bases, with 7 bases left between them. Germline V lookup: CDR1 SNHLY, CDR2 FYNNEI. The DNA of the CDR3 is TGTGCCAGCAGAGCTTTAAACACCGGGGAGCTGTTTTTT. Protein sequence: CASRALNTGELFF.

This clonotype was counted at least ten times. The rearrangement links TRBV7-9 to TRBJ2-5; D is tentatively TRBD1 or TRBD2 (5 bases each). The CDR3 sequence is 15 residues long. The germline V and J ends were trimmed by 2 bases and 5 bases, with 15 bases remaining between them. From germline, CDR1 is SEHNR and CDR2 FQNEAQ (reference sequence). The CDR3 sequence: CASSLLSERDETQYF. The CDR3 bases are TGTGCCAGCAGCTTATTATCTGAGAGGGACGAGACCCAGTACTTC.

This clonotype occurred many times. This CDR3 reads CASSPRGGQDYGYTF. CDR3 coding DNA: TGTGCCAGCAGCCCAAGAGGGGGGCAGGACTATGGCTACACCTTC. The chain is built from TRBV12-3 or TRBV12-4 and TRBJ1-2; D perhaps matches TRBD1 (6 bases). V shed 6 bases and J shed 3 bases, with 17 bases lying between them. There are 15 residues in the CDR3.

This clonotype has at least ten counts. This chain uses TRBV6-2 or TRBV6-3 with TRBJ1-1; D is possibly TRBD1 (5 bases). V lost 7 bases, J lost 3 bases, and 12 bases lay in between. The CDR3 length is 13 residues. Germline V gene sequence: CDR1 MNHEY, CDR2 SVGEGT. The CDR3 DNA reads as TGTGCCAGCACGTGGGACGGCGACACTGAAGCTTTCTTT. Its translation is CASTWDGDTEAFF.

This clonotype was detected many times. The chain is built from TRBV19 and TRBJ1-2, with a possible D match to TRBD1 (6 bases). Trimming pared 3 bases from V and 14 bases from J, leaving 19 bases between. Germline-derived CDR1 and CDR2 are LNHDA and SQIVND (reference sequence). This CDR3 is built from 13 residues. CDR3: CASSMSGTGKFTF. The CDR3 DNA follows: TGTGCCAGTAGTATGTCTGGTACAGGGAAATTTACCTTC.

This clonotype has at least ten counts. The CDR3 DNA is TGTGCCAGCATCTACGACAGGGGAAGGACTGAAGCTTTCTTT. This translates into CASIYDRGRTEAFF. V usage is TRBV6-2 or TRBV6-3 and J usage is TRBJ1-1, with 8 bases identical to TRBD1. Germline CDR1 reads MNHEY; CDR2 reads SVGEGT. V trimming: 7 bases; J trimming: 5 bases; junction bases outside the gene matches: 9. The CDR3 extends over 14 amino acids.